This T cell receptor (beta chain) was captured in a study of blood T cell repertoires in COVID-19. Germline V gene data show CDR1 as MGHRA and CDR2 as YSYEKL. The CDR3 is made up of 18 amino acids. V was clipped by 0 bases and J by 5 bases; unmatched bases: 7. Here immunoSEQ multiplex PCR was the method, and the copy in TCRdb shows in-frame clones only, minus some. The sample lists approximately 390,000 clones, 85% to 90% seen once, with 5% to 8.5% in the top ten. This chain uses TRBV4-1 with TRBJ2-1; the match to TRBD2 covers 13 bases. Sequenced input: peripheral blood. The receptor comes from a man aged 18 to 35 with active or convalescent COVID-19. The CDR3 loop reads CASSQELAGGPKNNEQFF. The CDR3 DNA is TGCGCCAGCAGCCAAGAACTAGCGGGAGGGCCTAAGAACAATGAGCAGTTCTTC.